This is a list of T cell receptor beta chains from one sample in a study of T-cell reconstitution after alpha-beta-depleted transplantation in children. MiXCR was run by TCRdb on the PCR reads, yielding one entry per CDR3 protein. Here the sample spans about a million distinct CDR3 sequences, under 30% being singletons. Material: PBMCs, mostly from graft donor cells, obtained 360 days after TCRalphabeta/CD19-depleted stem cell transplant. All receptors derive from a boy younger than two who had a stem cell transplant for SCID, so the T cells may come from the graft donor. Both conserved end residues are part of each CDR3. The order of the fields is CDR3 DNA, CDR3 protein, V gene, D gene, J gene, clone size. The D gene is left open where the match is weak. A row's size may be missing; if present it is once, few, many or a size class.

CDR3nt: TGTGCCAGCGGGGACGTCGCAAATCAGCCCCAGCATTTT
CDR3aa: CASGDVANQPQHF
v_gene: TRBV28
d_gene: -
j_gene: TRBJ1-5
abundance: -

CDR3nt: TGTGCCAGCAGCCCTAGGACAGGGGGCCACGGCGAGCAGTACTTC
CDR3aa: CASSPRTGGHGEQYF
v_gene: TRBV6-1
d_gene: TRBD1
j_gene: TRBJ2-7
abundance: few

CDR3nt: TGTGCCAGCAGCGAGAACAGGGTTTCCACTGAAGCTTTCTTT
CDR3aa: CASSENRVSTEAFF
v_gene: TRBV7-9
d_gene: -
j_gene: TRBJ1-1
abundance: -

CDR3nt: TGCGCCAGCAGCCAAGTCCCGGGACCGTCAGCCAAAAACATTCAGTACTTC
CDR3aa: CASSQVPGPSAKNIQYF
v_gene: TRBV4-1
d_gene: -
j_gene: TRBJ2-4
abundance: few

CDR3nt: TGTGCCAGCAGCCAACTGGGGAAGACTAGCGGGAATGAGCAGTTCTTC
CDR3aa: CASSQLGKTSGNEQFF
v_gene: TRBV3-1
d_gene: TRBD2
j_gene: TRBJ2-1
abundance: -

CDR3nt: TGCGCCAGCAGCCTCGGACAGGGGGCGCCCGGGGAGACCCAGTACTTC
CDR3aa: CASSLGQGAPGETQYF
v_gene: TRBV5-1
d_gene: TRBD1
j_gene: TRBJ2-5
abundance: -

CDR3nt: TGCGCCACCTCCCCGCGGGCAGGGGGACGGCAGTACTTC
CDR3aa: CATSPRAGGRQYF
v_gene: TRBV10-1
d_gene: TRBD1
j_gene: TRBJ2-7
abundance: -

CDR3nt: TGTGCCAGCAGTTATGGGCTAGCGGTCTCATCCTACGAGCAGTACTTC
CDR3aa: CASSYGLAVSSYEQYF
v_gene: TRBV6-2/TRBV6-3
d_gene: TRBD2
j_gene: TRBJ2-7
abundance: -

CDR3nt: TGTGCCAGCACCACTACGCGCCAGGAGGGAGGCTCCTACGAGCAGTACTTC
CDR3aa: CASTTTRQEGGSYEQYF
v_gene: TRBV12-3/TRBV12-4
d_gene: -
j_gene: TRBJ2-7
abundance: few

CDR3nt: TGTGCCAGCAGCTTGGCTCCAGGGGGTTCAAACACTGAAGCTTTCTTT
CDR3aa: CASSLAPGGSNTEAFF
v_gene: TRBV5-6
d_gene: TRBD1
j_gene: TRBJ1-1
abundance: few

CDR3nt: TGCGCCAGCAGCTTGCCACTGGACAGAAACTACAATGAGCAGTTCTTC
CDR3aa: CASSLPLDRNYNEQFF
v_gene: TRBV5-1
d_gene: -
j_gene: TRBJ2-1
abundance: -

CDR3nt: TGTGCCAGCAGTTTCCCCCAGCTAGCGGGGGTCCAAGAGACCCAGTACTTC
CDR3aa: CASSFPQLAGVQETQYF
v_gene: TRBV2
d_gene: TRBD2
j_gene: TRBJ2-5
abundance: many

CDR3nt: TGTGCCAGCAGCTTGGAGACAGGGGACGATTCACCCCTCCACTTT
CDR3aa: CASSLETGDDSPLHF
v_gene: TRBV5-5
d_gene: TRBD1
j_gene: TRBJ1-6
abundance: -

CDR3nt: TGCAGTGCTAGAGGGGCCCAACAGTGGACTAACTATGGCTACACCTTC
CDR3aa: CSARGAQQWTNYGYTF
v_gene: TRBV20-1
d_gene: -
j_gene: TRBJ1-2
abundance: -

CDR3nt: TGTGCCAGCAGTGCCGGACAGGGAATCATCTACGAGCAGTACTTC
CDR3aa: CASSAGQGIIYEQYF
v_gene: TRBV28
d_gene: TRBD1
j_gene: TRBJ2-7
abundance: -

CDR3nt: TGCAGTGCTAGAGATGGAGGGAGGGACCATAGCAATCAGCCCCAGCATTTT
CDR3aa: CSARDGGRDHSNQPQHF
v_gene: TRBV20-1
d_gene: -
j_gene: TRBJ1-5
abundance: -

CDR3nt: TGTGCCATCAGTGTTGGGACAGCAAATCAGCCCCAGCATTTT
CDR3aa: CAISVGTANQPQHF
v_gene: TRBV10-3
d_gene: TRBD1
j_gene: TRBJ1-5
abundance: -

CDR3nt: TGCGCCAGCAGCTTAACCGGACGGATCGACTCTGGAAACACCATATATTTT
CDR3aa: CASSLTGRIDSGNTIYF
v_gene: TRBV5-1
d_gene: -
j_gene: TRBJ1-3
abundance: once

CDR3nt: TGTGCCAGCAGCCAAGGACGTTCCCTCCCCTCCAAAGAGACCCAGTACTTC
CDR3aa: CASSQGRSLPSKETQYF
v_gene: TRBV4-2
d_gene: -
j_gene: TRBJ2-5
abundance: -

CDR3nt: TGTGCCAGCAGCCCCCGAAGCTTCGGAAACACCATATATTTT
CDR3aa: CASSPRSFGNTIYF
v_gene: TRBV12-3/TRBV12-4
d_gene: -
j_gene: TRBJ1-3
abundance: once

CDR3nt: TGCGCCAGCAGCCAAGTTAGGGGGCCCCCTTTTGTTAGGCGGTTCTTC
CDR3aa: CASSQVRGPPFVRRFF
v_gene: TRBV4-1
d_gene: TRBD1
j_gene: TRBJ2-1
abundance: few

CDR3nt: TGCAGTGCTACGCTCCGCGGGACAGGCGCCAATCAGCCCCAGCATTTT
CDR3aa: CSATLRGTGANQPQHF
v_gene: TRBV20-1
d_gene: TRBD1
j_gene: TRBJ1-5
abundance: few

CDR3nt: TGTGCCAGCAGTAGAGGACAGGGGCGCCTTGCCTATGGCTACACCTTC
CDR3aa: CASSRGQGRLAYGYTF
v_gene: TRBV5-6
d_gene: TRBD1
j_gene: TRBJ1-2
abundance: -

CDR3nt: TGCGCCAGCAGCTTCCGTAGCGGGGGCCCCGAATCCAATGAGCAGTTCTTC
CDR3aa: CASSFRSGGPESNEQFF
v_gene: TRBV5-1
d_gene: TRBD2
j_gene: TRBJ2-1
abundance: -

CDR3nt: TGTGCCAGCAGCTTAAGGGGCACAGATACGCAGTATTTT
CDR3aa: CASSLRGTDTQYF
v_gene: TRBV5-1
d_gene: -
j_gene: TRBJ2-3
abundance: many

CDR3nt: TGTGCCAGTTTAGTCTCCTACGGGGTCGGGGAGCTGTTTTTT
CDR3aa: CASLVSYGVGELFF
v_gene: TRBV2
d_gene: -
j_gene: TRBJ2-2
abundance: -

CDR3nt: TGCGCCAGCAGGAGACAGGGAAACACAGATACGCAGTATTTT
CDR3aa: CASRRQGNTDTQYF
v_gene: TRBV5-1
d_gene: TRBD1
j_gene: TRBJ2-3
abundance: -

CDR3nt: TGTGCCAGCAGTTTTCGTTCCTACGAGCAGTACTTC
CDR3aa: CASSFRSYEQYF
v_gene: TRBV12-3/TRBV12-4
d_gene: -
j_gene: TRBJ2-7
abundance: many

CDR3nt: TGCAGCGTTGTGAGTGGGGGGAATAGCAATCAGCCCCAGCATTTT
CDR3aa: CSVVSGGNSNQPQHF
v_gene: TRBV29-1
d_gene: -
j_gene: TRBJ1-5
abundance: few

CDR3nt: TGTGCCAGCGGCCTATCCAAGGGGGGCGATACGCAGTATTTT
CDR3aa: CASGLSKGGDTQYF
v_gene: TRBV28
d_gene: -
j_gene: TRBJ2-3
abundance: once

CDR3nt: TGTGCCAGCAGCTGGGGAGGGGCGGAGACAGATACGCAGTATTTT
CDR3aa: CASSWGGAETDTQYF
v_gene: TRBV5-5
d_gene: TRBD2
j_gene: TRBJ2-3
abundance: few

CDR3nt: TGTGCCAGCAGCCAAGCCCCCGCAGATACGCAGTATTTT
CDR3aa: CASSQAPADTQYF
v_gene: TRBV4-2
d_gene: -
j_gene: TRBJ2-3
abundance: -

CDR3nt: TGTGCCAGCAGCCCCCGGGACATAGCGGGGGGGCGTTTTAGTGGCTACAATGAGCAGTTCTTC
CDR3aa: CASSPRDIAGGRFSGYNEQFF
v_gene: TRBV11-2
d_gene: TRBD2
j_gene: TRBJ2-1
abundance: few

CDR3nt: TGTGCCAGCACCAACGGGGTACTCCACAATGAGCAGTTCTTC
CDR3aa: CASTNGVLHNEQFF
v_gene: TRBV6-2/TRBV6-3
d_gene: -
j_gene: TRBJ2-1
abundance: few

CDR3nt: TGCAGTGCTTCTAGCGGGATGAGCTCCTACGAGCAGTACTTC
CDR3aa: CSASSGMSSYEQYF
v_gene: TRBV20-1
d_gene: TRBD2
j_gene: TRBJ2-7
abundance: few

CDR3nt: TGTGCCACCGTAACATCAAAACGCAGGGGCGGGGAGCTGTTTTTT
CDR3aa: CATVTSKRRGGELFF
v_gene: TRBV15
d_gene: -
j_gene: TRBJ2-2
abundance: -